The 26 T cell receptor beta chains given below trace back to one sample, sequenced in a study of T-cell reconstitution after alpha-beta-depleted transplantation in children (dated by TCRdb to about 2016). The method was PCR. The data were produced on an Illumina HiSeq 2500. To normalize quantification of the TCRbeta repertoire, the TCR libraries were built with molecular barcoding that relied on unique molecular identifiers. TCRdb reanalyzed the raw reads on its own, using fastp at Q25 for trimming and MiXCR for clone calling, and kept in-frame beta chains. Entries are consolidated by CDR3 protein sequence, retaining the most common genes and DNA. The sample table lists about 690,000 distinct CDR3 sequences, approximately 16% of them with a count of one. About 1.1% of the sample rests with the top ten. The sample here was PBMCs from the stem cell graft donor, taken from the stem cell graft. The receptors originated from a human donor who donated a stem cell graft to a child with acute myeloid leukemia.

There are a few counts of this clonotype. The rearrangement joins TRBV11-2 to TRBJ2-4; 14 bases are a match to TRBD2. CDR3 length: 18 amino acids. V dropped 6 bases and J dropped 0; count of bases not matched to a gene: 7. Germline V gene lookup returns CDR1 SGHAT and CDR2 FQNNGV. This CDR3 is CASSPGLAGGLAKNIQYF. The CDR3 DNA reads as TGTGCCAGCAGTCCCGGACTAGCGGGAGGCCTAGCCAAAAACATTCAGTACTTC. The variable domain in full, completed from reference TRBV11-2 and TRBJ2-4, reads EAGVAQSPRYKIIEKRQSVAFWCNPISGHATLYWYQQILGQGPKLLIQFQNNGVVDDSQLPKDRFSAERLKGVDSTLKIQPAKLEDSAVYLCASSPGLAGGLAKNIQYFGAGTRLSVL.

This chain links TRBV5-1 with TRBJ1-1; possible D gene TRBD1, 5 bases. The ends were cut back, 2 bases at V and 1 base at J, with 15 bases in the middle. CDR3 size: 16 residues. Germline V gene data show CDR1 as SGHRS and CDR2 as YFSETQ. The CDR3 loop is CASSFGTEEPNTEAFF. Written as DNA, the CDR3 is TGCGCCAGCAGCTTCGGGACGGAAGAACCGAACACTGAAGCTTTCTTT.

CDR3 sequence reads: CASKPGRARPYGYTF. The DNA for the CDR3 is TGTGCCAGCAAACCTGGCCGGGCACGACCCTATGGCTACACCTTC. The chain couples TRBV12-3 or TRBV12-4 to TRBJ1-2, with D uncertain. CDR3 length equals 15 residues. V was shortened by 7 bases and J by 4 bases, with 19 bases between the two germline ends.

The chain employs TRBV20-1 and TRBJ1-6; D call uncertain. Looked up from germline, CDR1 is DFQATT and CDR2 is SNEGSKA (reference sequence). V dropped 1 base and J dropped 3 bases, with 4 bases sitting between them. The CDR3 consists of 13 residues. CDR3 DNA: TGCAGTGCTAGAGCGGTCTATAATTCACCCCTCCACTTT. Its protein product is CSARAVYNSPLHF.

J is TRBJ2-6 and V is TRBV13; weak D call: TRBD2 (5 bases). Germline V gene sequence: CDR1 PRHDT, CDR2 FYEKMQ (reference sequence). V was trimmed by 5 bases and J by 3 bases, leaving 8 bases between them. The CDR3 totals 14 residues. CDR3 sequence (DNA): TGTGCCAGCAGCCCCCGGGGTGGGGCCAACGTCCTGACTTTC. Residues: CASSPRGGANVLTF.

This clonotype has a count of ten or more. The chain couples TRBV20-1 to TRBJ1-1; D uncertain. Germline V gene data show CDR1 as DFQATT and CDR2 as SNEGSKA (reference sequence). The CDR3 length is 12 residues. The CDR3 coding sequence is TGCAGCGTTACCCTGATGAACACTGAAGCTTTCTTT. Translated: CSVTLMNTEAFF.

Many counts were recorded for this clonotype. V gene TRBV5-5 combines with J gene TRBJ1-2; D is possibly TRBD1 (6 bases). This CDR3 has 13 residues. Germline V lookup: CDR1 SGHKS, CDR2 YYEKEE (reference sequence). V lost 4 bases and J lost 7, with 14 bases in between. In DNA, the CDR3 is TGTGCCAGCAGCCCGACAGGTATAGGTGGCTACACCTTC. Translation gives CASSPTGIGGYTF. Using reference TRBV5-5 and TRBJ1-2 for the parts outside the CDR3, the full variable domain is DAGVTQSPTHLIKTRGQQVTLRCSPISGHKSVSWYQQVLGQGPQFIFQYYEKEERGRGNFPDRFSARQFPNYSSELNVNALLLGDSALYLCASSPTGIGGYTFGSGTRLTVV.

The chain joins TRBV15 to TRBJ1-5, with D perhaps TRBD1 (6 bases). Germline loops: CDR1 LNHNV, CDR2 YYDKDF (reference sequence). V was clipped by 5 bases and J by 3 bases, with 17 bases between them. CDR3 length: 16 residues. The CDR3 nucleotides read TGTGCCACCAGCCGGGCCCCAGGGGACAACAATCAGCCCCAGCATTTT. It translates to CATSRAPGDNNQPQHF.

This clonotype occurred a few times. The genes are TRBV12-3 or TRBV12-4 and TRBJ2-3; 7 bases map to TRBD2. The CDR3 totals 16 residues. V was clipped by 8 bases and J by 0 bases; unmatched bases: 11. In DNA, the CDR3 is TGTGCCAGCTTCCTGGGCCAGCGGGGTAGCACAGATACGCAGTATTTT. Amino acid sequence: CASFLGQRGSTDTQYF.

This chain connects TRBV18 to TRBJ2-5, with unresolved D. Germline V gene sequence: CDR1 KGHSH, CDR2 LQKENI. Trimming took off 2 bases at V and 1 base at J, with 8 bases between the two ends. The CDR3 sequence is 14 residues long. CDR3 in amino acids: CASSPVAAQETQYF. The CDR3, as DNA: TGTGCCAGCTCACCAGTTGCAGCCCAAGAGACCCAGTACTTC.

This clonotype has ten or more counts. The chain links TRBV6-1 to TRBJ2-3; 10 bases fit TRBD2. CDR1 MNHNS and CDR2 SASEGT come from the germline V gene. The length of the CDR3 is 15 residues. V was pared by 5 bases and J by 1 base, with 3 bases of the junction left unmatched. The CDR3 sequence: CASSPGLAGTDTQYF. The CDR3 DNA reads TGTGCCAGCAGTCCCGGACTAGCGGGCACAGATACGCAGTATTTT.

There are a few counts of this clonotype. This chain joins TRBV20-1 and TRBJ1-1, with 7 positions matching TRBD1. V shed 5 bases and J 1 base; nucleotides not matched to a gene: 10. The CDR3 covers 15 residues. CDR1 and CDR2 from the germline V gene are DFQATT and SNEGSKA (reference sequence). CDR3 sequence: CSAAKGQPWNTEAFF. The DNA of the CDR3 is TGCAGTGCTGCCAAGGGACAGCCATGGAACACTGAAGCTTTCTTT.

This clonotype was recorded at least ten times. J is TRBJ1-2 and V is TRBV12-3 or TRBV12-4; possible D gene TRBD1, 5 bases. The V end was cut by 3 bases, the J end by 11 bases, with 19 bases between. The CDR3 contains 14 residues. CDR3 in DNA: TGTGCCAGCAGTTTCGACGGATCGGGGTGGGGGTACACCTTC. This gives the protein CASSFDGSGWGYTF.

The V and J genes are TRBV16 and TRBJ1-1; maybe TRBD1 (6 bases). The CDR3 runs to 15 residues. V shed 2 bases and J shed 1 base, with 11 bases lying between them. The germline gives CDR1 KGHSY, CDR2 FQNENV. CDR3 loop: CASSQNRVSNTEAFF. The DNA for the CDR3 is TGTGCCAGCAGCCAAAACAGGGTATCGAACACTGAAGCTTTCTTT.

The chain uses TRBV20-1 and TRBJ1-1; D might be TRBD1 (5 bases). Germline V gives CDR1 DFQATT, CDR2 SNEGSKA (reference sequence). The CDR3 loop spans 14 amino acids. The germline V and J ends were trimmed by 6 bases and 2 bases, with 16 bases remaining between them. The CDR3 nucleotides read TGCAGTGCCCTTAAACCGACAGCCAACACTGAAGCTTTCTTT. It yields the protein CSALKPTANTEAFF.

This clonotype occurred a few times. The chain is built from TRBV20-1 and TRBJ2-4; perhaps TRBD2 as D (5 bases). This CDR3 region has 16 residues. Germline CDR1 is DFQATT and CDR2 is SNEGSKA (reference sequence). The V and J ends lost 4 bases and 5 bases respectively, with 21 bases between them. CDR3 loop: CSANPFGLANQNIQYF. The CDR3 DNA follows: TGCAGTGCTAACCCCTTCGGACTCGCTAACCAAAACATTCAGTACTTC.

This clonotype appeared many times. The J gene is TRBJ2-1, the V gene TRBV5-1; 8 positions agree with TRBD2. V trimming: 2 bases; J trimming: 5 bases; junction bases outside the gene matches: 3. Per germline, CDR1 SGHRS and CDR2 YFSETQ. The CDR3 length is 14 residues. The CDR3 region has the DNA TGCGCCAGCAGCTTAGGGACTAGAGACAATGAGCAGTTCTTC. Its protein product is CASSLGTRDNEQFF.

This clonotype was counted only a few times. The V call is TRBV5-1, the J call TRBJ2-1, with TRBD2 matching over 11 bases. The V and J ends lost 4 bases and 7 bases, in that order; junction bases with no gene match: 13. Germline V gives CDR1 SGHRS, CDR2 YFSETQ. This CDR3 has 17 residues. The CDR3 coding sequence is TGCGCCAGCAGCCCTAGCGGGGGGCCCCCCTACGGAAATGAGCAGTTCTTC. It translates to CASSPSGGPPYGNEQFF.

The V gene is TRBV19, the J gene TRBJ2-7; D possibly corresponds to TRBD1 (6 bases). CDR3 length equals 14 residues. Germline V gene data show CDR1 as LNHDA and CDR2 as SQIVND (reference sequence). Trimming cost V 7 bases and J 2 bases, with 15 bases left between them. The CDR3: CASTTGHAPYEQYF. The CDR3 DNA follows: TGTGCCAGTACCACGGGACACGCGCCCTACGAGCAGTACTTC.

This clonotype was detected ten times or more. The chain has TRBV7-2 and TRBJ2-7; a possible D gene is TRBD2 (6 bases). The CDR3 is made up of 16 amino acids. From germline, CDR1 is SGHTA and CDR2 FQGNSA. V lost 2 bases to trimming and J lost 0 bases, with 14 bases between them. In DNA form, the CDR3 reads TGTGCCAGCAGCTTAAATGGCGGGGCAAGCTCCTACGAGCAGTACTTC. It yields the protein CASSLNGGASSYEQYF.

The rearrangement links TRBV4-2 to TRBJ1-5; D not resolved. CDR1 and CDR2 (germline): LGHNA, YNFKEQ. The V end lost 0 bases, the J end lost 0 bases, and 12 bases lay between the germline ends. The CDR3 is made up of 17 amino acids. The CDR3 is CASSQEVGRFSNQPQHF. The CDR3, as DNA: TGTGCCAGCAGCCAAGAAGTCGGACGCTTTAGCAATCAGCCCCAGCATTTT.

This clonotype was picked up many times. The chain recombines TRBV29-1 with TRBJ2-1; D call uncertain. The CDR3 consists of 11 residues. The germline V and J ends were trimmed by 5 bases and 7 bases, with 9 bases remaining between them. Germline V gene lookup returns CDR1 SQVTM and CDR2 ANQGSEA. CDR3 protein: CSVLGGNEQFF. The DNA of the CDR3 is TGCAGCGTTCTAGGCGGAAATGAGCAGTTCTTC.

As to this clonotype: Given a much more abundant clone one base away, this may be a read error. V gene TRBV5-6 combines with J gene TRBJ1-4; D is ambiguous. This CDR3 spans 12 amino acids. Between the trimmed V and J ends, which lost 1 base and 13 bases, there was a span of 11 bases. Per the germline V gene, CDR1 is SGHDT and CDR2 is YYEEEE. As DNA, the CDR3 is TGTGCCAGCAGCTTGATGACGGCAGGACTGTTTTTT. This sequence encodes CASSLMTAGLFF.

This clonotype came up a few times. The chain is built from TRBV6-1 and TRBJ2-1; D gene unclear. CDR3 length equals 13 residues. Germline V lookup: CDR1 MNHNS, CDR2 SASEGT. Trimming removed 7 bases from V and 1 base from J, with 8 bases in between. The CDR3 coding sequence is TGTGCCAGCAAAGGTCCGTCCTACAATGAGCAGTTCTTC. It translates to CASKGPSYNEQFF.

This clonotype was seen a handful of times. The chain is built from TRBV7-2 and TRBJ2-7; D is ambiguous. Germline CDR1 SGHTA, CDR2 FQGNSA. V lost 4 bases and J 6 bases, leaving 16 bases between the germline ends. The CDR3 sequence is 14 residues long. CDR3 sequence (DNA): TGTGCCAGCAGCTCCGGGTTTAGGGCGAGCGAGCAGTACTTC. Its translation: CASSSGFRASEQYF.

Only a few counts were recorded for this clonotype. The CDR3 sequence is CASSFSGRTSGEPLSV. CDR3 nucleotide sequence: TGTGCCAGCAGTTTCAGTGGGAGGACTAGCGGGGAACCGCTTAGCGTC. The chain joins TRBV28 to TRBJ2-7, with 12 bases aligning to TRBD2. The CDR3 has 16 residues. CDR1 and CDR2 (germline): MDHEN, SYDVKM.